This TCR beta chain stems from a study of control samples from healthy donors and cancer patients. The V and J ends lost 3 bases and 2 bases, in that order; junction bases with no gene match: 3. This CDR3 contains 15 residues. Germline V gene lookup returns CDR1 KGHDR and CDR2 SFDVKD. Measured with immunoSEQ multiplex PCR; TCRdb has only the in-frame clones, and not every one. The sample has approximately 110,000 clones; roughly nine tenths are singletons. What was sequenced was blood. This TCR came from a woman aged 18-29 years in good health. The V and J genes are TRBV24-1 and TRBJ1-5, with 7 positions matching TRBD1. This CDR3 is CATSDATGGNQPQHF. In DNA, the CDR3 is TGTGCCACCAGTGATGCCACAGGGGGCAATCAGCCCCAGCATTTT.